The present T cell receptor beta chain was sequenced within a study of cytomegalovirus exposure and HLA in healthy donors. Study observations and caveats: One variant, a missense change in DCLRE1C, was linked in a later analysis to TCR beta V- and J-gene trimming. A few chains linked to CMV were shown in vitro to be specific for CMV antigens.

With regard to this clone: What it recognizes is unknown.

60 Vbeta and 13 Jbeta primers were used in PCR. Assay: immunoSEQ multiplex PCR; the TCRdb copy retains only in-frame clones and omits some. The sample's table shows 40,000 to 45,000 clones. J was trimmed by 5 bases and V by 2 bases; bases with no gene match: 8. The CDR3 runs to 16 residues. Germline CDR1 and CDR2: MNHEY and SVGAGI. The TCR was taken from a young man in good health and CMV-seronegative. The chain joins TRBV6-5 to TRBJ2-2; 7 bases match TRBD2. Sequencing was done on a sample of PBMCs. CDR3 region: CASSYESLGGTGELFF. CDR3 bases: TGTGCCAGCAGTTACGAATCGCTGGGGGGGACCGGGGAGCTGTTTTTT.